One and the same sample provided the 27 T cell receptor beta chains below, sequenced in a study of control samples from healthy donors and cancer patients. The repertoire was sequenced with immunoSEQ multiplex PCR; TCRdb's copy has only in-frame clones and lacks some. In the table there are approximately 76,000 clones, 75% to 85% of which are singletons. Sequencing used PBMCs. The source of these receptors is a man between 60 and 70 years old with head and neck cancer.

The J gene is TRBJ1-1, the V gene TRBV5-1, with D tentatively TRBD1 (6 bases). The V end was cut by 8 bases, the J end by 9 bases, with 17 bases between. This CDR3 has 12 residues. Germline V gene data show CDR1 as SGHRS and CDR2 as YFSETQ. In nucleotides, the CDR3 is TGCGCCAGTAGGGCGGGGGCTCTTAAAGCTTTCTTT. This encodes CASRAGALKAFF.

CDR3 sequence: CATRQGIGEQYF. Here the CDR3 DNA reads TGTGCCACCCGACAGGGGATAGGGGAGCAGTACTTC. The rearrangement links TRBV10-3 to TRBJ2-7; TRBD1 matches at 8 bases. CDR1 and CDR2 (germline): ENHRY, SYGVKD. J gave up 7 bases and V 10 bases, and 9 bases lay outside the gene matches. The CDR3 length is 12 residues.

The chain couples TRBV18 to TRBJ2-7; D might be TRBD1 (5 bases). CDR1 is KGHSH, CDR2 LQKENI, per germline. The CDR3 consists of 15 residues. V was pared by 3 bases and J by 4 bases, with 16 bases between. The CDR3 loop is CASSPRVGAPYEQYF. CDR3 nucleotides: TGTGCCAGCTCACCTCGGGTTGGGGCCCCATACGAGCAGTACTTC.

This chain joins TRBV6-5 and TRBJ2-7, with D maybe TRBD2 (6 bases). Germline lookup yields CDR1 MNHEY and CDR2 SVGAGI. The CDR3 is 16 residues long. Between the trimmed V and J ends, which lost 0 bases and 3 bases, there was a span of 15 bases. Written as DNA, the CDR3 is TGTGCCAGCAGTTACTCTTACGTAGGAGGGTACTACGAGCAGTACTTC. Encoded protein: CASSYSYVGGYYEQYF.

The rearrangement joins TRBV24-1 to TRBJ2-1; a possible D gene is TRBD2 (6 bases). The germline V gene encodes CDR1 KGHDR and CDR2 SFDVKD. The CDR3 extends over 16 amino acids. The ends were cut back, 9 bases at V and 0 bases at J, with 17 bases in the middle. CDR3 in DNA: TGTGCCACCCTCAAGCGGGCTACGAGCTCCTACAATGAGCAGTTCTTC. Amino acids: CATLKRATSSYNEQFF.

The chain uses TRBV6-5 and TRBJ1-2; TRBD1 might be the D (6 bases). V was clipped by 7 bases and J by 0 bases, with 12 bases between them. In germline, CDR1 is MNHEY, CDR2 SVGAGI. This CDR3 has 14 amino acids. The CDR3 region has the DNA TGTGCCAGCAAACGAGACAGGACTAACTATGGCTACACCTTC. Protein product: CASKRDRTNYGYTF.

The gene calls are TRBV18 and TRBJ1-2; 9 bases fit TRBD1. The CDR3 runs 14 residues. V lost 7 bases, J lost 5 bases, and 8 bases stayed unmatched. Germline V CDR1 and CDR2: KGHSH, LQKENI. The CDR3 loop reads CASFPGQGLYGYTF. The CDR3 region has the DNA TGTGCCAGCTTTCCGGGACAGGGATTATATGGCTACACCTTC.

The chain has TRBV5-1 and TRBJ2-1, with D possibly TRBD1 on 5 matching bases. The germline V gene encodes CDR1 SGHRS and CDR2 YFSETQ. This CDR3 spans 13 amino acids. V was trimmed by 5 bases and J by 8 bases, leaving 14 bases between them. This CDR3 reads CASRHDSRDEQFF. The CDR3 DNA reads TGCGCCAGCAGACATGACAGCCGCGATGAGCAGTTCTTC.

This chain connects TRBV28 to TRBJ2-7; 7 positions agree with TRBD1. With V trimmed by 10 bases and J by 1 base, 7 bases remained unmatched. The CDR3 has 13 residues. The germline gives CDR1 MDHEN, CDR2 SYDVKM. In nucleotides, the CDR3 is TGTGCCACCTATGGGACAGTGTCCTACGAGCAGTACTTC. Translating it yields CATYGTVSYEQYF.

In regard to this clone: One end of the junction fails to match germline, which may point to a read error. This sample includes further DNA sequences coding for the same CDR3. The rearrangement uses TRBV9 and TRBJ2-2; 8 bases are a match to TRBD2. Germline lookup yields CDR1 SGDLS and CDR2 YYNGEE. The CDR3 covers 16 residues. CDR3 amino acids: CASSVGGGGHTGELFF. The CDR3 region has the DNA TGCGCCAGCAGCGTCGGGGGCGGGGGGCACACCGGGGAGCTGTTTTTT.

This clone was detected only a few times. The CDR3 protein is CASSPTAPNEQFF. For the CDR3, the DNA is TGTGCCAGCAGTCCGACGGCCCCCAATGAGCAGTTCTTC. The J gene is TRBJ2-1, the V gene TRBV12-3 or TRBV12-4, with D hard to call. The CDR3 is 13 amino acids. V was cut by 5 bases and J by 6 bases, with 11 bases left in between.

This clone was counted only a few times. The chain uses TRBV28 and TRBJ2-6; D is unresolved. The CDR3 runs to 15 residues. Germline V gene lookup returns CDR1 MDHEN and CDR2 SYDVKM. V lost 3 bases to trimming and J lost 4 bases, with 10 bases between them. CDR3 loop: CASSFSLTGANVLTF. CDR3 coding DNA: TGTGCCAGCAGTTTCTCGTTGACAGGGGCCAACGTCCTGACTTTC.

The table lists this clone with a count of one. This chain joins TRBV5-8 and TRBJ1-5; D is perhaps TRBD1 (5 bases). Germline V lookup: CDR1 SGHTS, CDR2 YDEGEE. This CDR3 spans 17 amino acids. Trimming stripped 0 bases from V and 1 base from J, with 14 bases between. CDR3 sequence: CASSLEVWGTSNQPQHF. The CDR3 nucleotides read TGTGCCAGCAGCTTGGAGGTGTGGGGGACCAGCAATCAGCCCCAGCATTTT.

The chain couples TRBV6-5 to TRBJ1-1, with 7 bases identical to TRBD1. The V gene's germline CDR1 is MNHEY and CDR2 SVGAGI. This CDR3 has 11 residues. The V and J ends lost 6 bases and 7 bases, in that order; junction bases with no gene match: 2. The CDR3 coding sequence is TGTGCCAGCAGAGGGACAGTTGAAGCTTTCTTT. This codes for CASRGTVEAFF.

The chain uses TRBV3-1 (or the pseudogene TRBV3-2) and TRBJ2-7; 11 bases are a match to TRBD2. Germline CDR1 and CDR2: LGHDT and YNNKEL (reference sequence). This CDR3 has 16 amino acids. Losses at the gene ends were 4 bases for V and 0 bases for J; bases not matched to a gene: 5. In nucleotides, the CDR3 is TGTGCCAGCAGCCCTATAACTAGCGGGAGCTCCTACGAGCAGTACTTC. This translates into CASSPITSGSSYEQYF.

This clone was picked up one time. The chain has TRBV19 and TRBJ2-7; perhaps TRBD1 as D (5 bases). Germline V gene sequence: CDR1 LNHDA, CDR2 SQIVND (reference sequence). Trimming cost V 4 bases and J 3 bases, with 10 bases left between them. This CDR3 region has 13 residues. The CDR3 loop is CASSTWGGYEQYF. The CDR3 DNA sequence: TGTGCCAGTAGTACGTGGGGCGGCTACGAGCAGTACTTC.

The rearrangement links TRBV7-6 to TRBJ1-6; 9 nucleotides agree with TRBD1. The CDR3 sequence is 16 residues long. Germline V CDR1 and CDR2: SGHVS, FNYEAQ. V dropped 2 bases and J dropped 7; count of bases not matched to a gene: 6. CDR3: CASSLTGGAGNSPLHF. CDR3 nucleotide sequence: TGTGCCAGCAGCTTAACAGGGGGCGCGGGAAATTCACCCCTCCACTTT. The whole variable domain, remainder taken from reference TRBV7-6 and TRBJ1-6, is GAGVSQSPRYKVTKRGQDVALRCDPISGHVSLYWYRQALGQGPEFLTYFNYEAQQDKSGLPNDRFSAERPEGSISTLTIQRTEQRDSAMYRCASSLTGGAGNSPLHFGNGTRLTVT.

This rearrangement joins TRBV18 to TRBJ2-6; D is unresolved. The germline V gene encodes CDR1 KGHSH and CDR2 LQKENI. The CDR3 has 16 amino acids. The germline V and J ends were trimmed by 5 bases and 4 bases, with 15 bases remaining between them. DNA for the CDR3: TGTGCCAGCTCAGTGAGAGTGGGTTCCGGGGCCAACGTCCTGACTTTC. It is translated as CASSVRVGSGANVLTF.

This sequence joins TRBV25-1 and TRBJ2-5; possibly TRBD1 for D (6 bases). This CDR3 spans 15 amino acids. Germline CDR1 is MGHDK and CDR2 is SYGVNS. Trimming took off 1 base at V and 2 bases at J, with 11 bases between the two ends. The CDR3 bases are TGTGCCAGCAGTGAATGGGAACAGGGACAAGAGACCCAGTACTTC. Its translation is CASSEWEQGQETQYF.

On this clone: Other DNA sequences of this sample code for an identical CDR3. The chain uses TRBV5-1 and TRBJ2-7; no clear D. CDR3 length: 14 residues. V was cut by 0 bases and J by 4 bases, with 11 bases left in between. Looked up from germline, CDR1 is SGHRS and CDR2 is YFSETQ. This chain's CDR3 is CASSLATDTYEQYF. CDR3 bases: TGCGCCAGCAGCTTGGCCACGGATACGTACGAGCAGTACTTC.

The chain combines TRBV10-3 with TRBJ2-7, with 8 bases matching TRBD1. The J segment lost 1 base and the V segment lost 10 bases, leaving 6 bases of the junction unmatched. CDR3 length equals 13 residues. The V gene's germline CDR1 is ENHRY and CDR2 SYGVKD. CDR3 in DNA: TGTGCCACCGGAACAGGGGGATCCTACGAGCAGTACTTC. Translated, it gives CATGTGGSYEQYF.

The chain links TRBV5-1 to TRBJ1-1; no firm D call. In germline, CDR1 is SGHRS, CDR2 YFSETQ. V lost 1 base and J lost 0, with 13 bases in between. The CDR3 is 16 amino acids. CDR3 amino acids: CASSLSQRTVNTEAFF. CDR3 DNA: TGCGCCAGCAGCTTGAGTCAGAGGACGGTGAACACTGAAGCTTTCTTT.

The J gene is TRBJ2-7, the V gene TRBV19; 9 bases map to TRBD2. CDR3 length: 14 residues. Germline-derived CDR1 and CDR2 are LNHDA and SQIVND (reference sequence). V trimming: 7 bases; J trimming: 2 bases; junction bases outside the gene matches: 6. CDR3 in DNA: TGTGCCAGTATAAAAGCGGGAGGAGCCTACGAGCAGTACTTC. Its protein product is CASIKAGGAYEQYF.

CDR3 protein: CASSPGLASTDTQYF. Written as DNA, the CDR3 is TGCGCCAGCAGCCCCGGACTAGCAAGCACAGATACGCAGTATTTT. This rearrangement joins TRBV5-1 to TRBJ2-3; TRBD2 aligns across 8 bases. Germline lookup yields CDR1 SGHRS and CDR2 YFSETQ. V was clipped by 4 bases and J by 0 bases; unmatched bases: 4. This CDR3 has 15 residues.

The chain has TRBV7-9 and TRBJ2-2, with D perhaps given as TRBD1 or TRBD2 (5 bases each). CDR3 size: 14 residues. Per germline, CDR1 SEHNR and CDR2 FQNEAQ (reference sequence). V was pared by 5 bases and J by 4 bases, with 11 bases between. CDR3 region: CASSPGTFTGELFF. The CDR3 bases are TGTGCCAGCAGCCCCGGGACCTTCACCGGGGAGCTGTTTTTT.

The CDR3 here is CASSLLGQGSRETQYF. CDR3 bases: TGTGCCAGCAGTTTACTAGGACAAGGGTCGAGGGAGACCCAGTACTTC. This chain uses TRBV6-5 with TRBJ2-5; the D gene could be TRBD1 or TRBD2 (5 bases each). CDR3 length: 16 amino acids. The germline V and J ends were trimmed by 4 bases and 5 bases, with 20 bases remaining between them. From germline, CDR1 is MNHEY and CDR2 SVGAGI.

The chain links TRBV5-1 to TRBJ2-1; 12 bases fit TRBD2. This CDR3 has 16 amino acids. V was pared by 4 bases and J by 9 bases, with 11 bases of the junction left unmatched. Germline V CDR1 and CDR2: SGHRS, YFSETQ. The CDR3 bases are TGCGCCAGCAGCCAAGACCCCGGGACTAGCGGGCGTGAGCAGTTCTTC. Amino acid sequence: CASSQDPGTSGREQFF.